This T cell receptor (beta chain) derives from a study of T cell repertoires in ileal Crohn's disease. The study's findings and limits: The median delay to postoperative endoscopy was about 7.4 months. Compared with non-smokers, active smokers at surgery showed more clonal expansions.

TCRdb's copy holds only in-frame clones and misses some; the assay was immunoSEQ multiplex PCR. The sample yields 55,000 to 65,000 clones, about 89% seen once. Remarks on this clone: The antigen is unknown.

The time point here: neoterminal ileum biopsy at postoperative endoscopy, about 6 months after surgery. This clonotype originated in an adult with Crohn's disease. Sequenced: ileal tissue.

CDR3 region: CASNTGGGKQETQYF. CDR3 DNA sequence: TGTGCCAGTAACACAGGGGGCGGAAAGCAAGAGACCCAGTACTTC. The chain carries TRBV19 and TRBJ2-5; 9 bases align to TRBD1. Germline-derived CDR1 and CDR2 are LNHDA and SQIVND (reference sequence). V gave up 7 bases and J gave up 2 bases; unmatched junction bases: 8. This CDR3 region has 15 residues. Supplemented by reference TRBV19 and TRBJ2-5, the full variable domain reads DGGITQSPKYLFRKEGQNVTLSCEQNLNHDAMYWYRQDPGQGLRLIYYSQIVNDFQKGDIAEGYSVSREKKESFPLTVTSAQKNPTAFYLCASNTGGGKQETQYFGPGTRLLVL.